This T cell receptor beta chain emerged from a study of cytomegalovirus exposure and HLA in healthy donors. Notes on this clone: Its target is not known.

The CDR3 length is 15 residues. V was clipped by 3 bases and J by 1 base; unmatched bases: 2. The germline V gene has CDR1 MDHEN and CDR2 SYDVKM. Although they were nominally healthy when sampled, donors likely had unrecorded immune exposures. Study-level findings and limits: Most likely, a cluster of highly shared sequence variants arose as a sequencing artifact.

PCR was performed using 60 Vbeta and 13 Jbeta primers. Sequencing was performed with immunoSEQ multiplex PCR; in TCRdb, only in-frame clones are kept and a portion is missing. The sample has approximately 120,000 clones, around 78% seen once. The sequenced sample was PBMCs. This TCR was recovered from a man in his fifties or sixties in good health and CMV-seropositive. The J gene is TRBJ2-3, the V gene TRBV28, with TRBD2 matching 9 bases. CDR3: CASSFRTSGTDTQYF. DNA for the CDR3: TGTGCCAGCAGTTTCCGGACTAGCGGCACAGATACGCAGTATTTT. Using reference TRBV28 and TRBJ2-3 for the parts outside the CDR3, the full variable domain is DVKVTQSSRYLVKRTGEKVFLECVQDMDHENMFWYRQDPGLGLRLIYFSYDVKMKEKGDIPEGYSVSREKKERFSLILESASTNQTSMYLCASSFRTSGTDTQYFGPGTRLTVL.